This T cell receptor (beta chain) was captured in a study of blood T cell repertoires in COVID-19. Produced via immunoSEQ multiplex PCR; TCRdb's table is partial and in-frame only. The table has 250,000 or so clones, 90% seen once. Enrollees, about 18 to 95 years old, lived in 25 or so US areas. The CDR3 has 19 amino acids. V shed 3 bases and J 6 bases; nucleotides not matched to a gene: 18. Per germline, CDR1 MDHEN and CDR2 SYDVKM. The material sequenced was PBMCs or T cells enriched from blood (not recorded which). The rearrangement uses TRBV28 and TRBJ1-2; 11 bases line up with TRBD1. This sequence originates from a woman aged 25 to 39 with acute COVID-19. In DNA form, the CDR3 reads TGTGCCAGCAGTTTGGGCCTTACGGACAGGGGGCAGTCACCCGATGGCTACACCTTC. Translation gives CASSLGLTDRGQSPDGYTF.